The T cell receptor beta chain under discussion was sequenced for a study of blood T cell repertoires in COVID-19. V was cut by 4 bases and J by 4 bases, with 15 bases left in between. The length of the CDR3 is 15 residues. Germline V CDR1 and CDR2: SGHDN, FVKESK. The method was immunoSEQ multiplex PCR; TCRdb's version includes in-frame clones alone and lacks a portion of them. This repertoire shows roughly 190,000 clones, roughly 89% found once; its top ten account for roughly 3.3%. The receptor's source is a young man with active or convalescent COVID-19. The sample was peripheral blood. The rearrangement links TRBV14 to TRBJ2-3, with D unresolved. The CDR3 DNA is TGTGCCAGCAGCCTTATCGTTAGTTCCGCAGATACGCAGTATTTT. It encodes CASSLIVSSADTQYF.